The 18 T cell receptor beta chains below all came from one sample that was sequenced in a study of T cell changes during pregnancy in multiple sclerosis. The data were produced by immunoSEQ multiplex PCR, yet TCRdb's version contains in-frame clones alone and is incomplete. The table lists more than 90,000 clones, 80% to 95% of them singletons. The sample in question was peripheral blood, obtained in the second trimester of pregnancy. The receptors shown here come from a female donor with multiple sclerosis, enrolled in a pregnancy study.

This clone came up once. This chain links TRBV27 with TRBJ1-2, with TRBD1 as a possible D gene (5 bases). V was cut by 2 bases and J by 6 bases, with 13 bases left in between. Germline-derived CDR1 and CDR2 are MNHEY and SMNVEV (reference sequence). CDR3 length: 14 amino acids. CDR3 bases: TGTGCCAGCAGTTTAGGGGCTCCTGGGGATGGCTACACCTTC. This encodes CASSLGAPGDGYTF.

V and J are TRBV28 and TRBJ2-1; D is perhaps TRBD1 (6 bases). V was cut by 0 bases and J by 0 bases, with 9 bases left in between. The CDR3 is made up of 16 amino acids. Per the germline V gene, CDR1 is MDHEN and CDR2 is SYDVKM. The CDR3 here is CASSLWTGSSYNEQFF. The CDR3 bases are TGTGCCAGCAGTTTATGGACAGGTAGCTCCTACAATGAGCAGTTCTTC.

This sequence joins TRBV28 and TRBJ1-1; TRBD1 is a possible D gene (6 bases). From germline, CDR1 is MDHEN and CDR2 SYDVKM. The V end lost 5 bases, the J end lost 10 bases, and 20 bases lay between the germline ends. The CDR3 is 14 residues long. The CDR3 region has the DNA TGTGCCAGCAGTCGGACAGCCACGCTCCCAATAGCTTTCTTT. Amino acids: CASSRTATLPIAFF.

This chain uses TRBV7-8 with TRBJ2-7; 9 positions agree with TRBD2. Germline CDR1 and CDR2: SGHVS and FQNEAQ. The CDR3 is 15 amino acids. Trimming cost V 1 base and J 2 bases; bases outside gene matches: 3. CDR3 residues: CASSLGLADPYEQYF. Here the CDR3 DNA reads TGTGCCAGCAGCTTAGGACTAGCGGACCCCTACGAGCAGTACTTC.

The CDR3: CASSLRGTPGANVLTF. The CDR3 coding sequence is TGTGCCAGCAGCTTAAGGGGGACACCGGGGGCCAACGTCCTGACTTTC. The chain has TRBV7-8 and TRBJ2-6, with D possibly TRBD1 on 6 matching bases. The germline V gene has CDR1 SGHVS and CDR2 FQNEAQ. Trimming took off 2 bases at V and 4 bases at J, with 12 bases between the two ends. This CDR3 is built from 16 residues.

CDR3 nucleotide sequence: TGTGCCAGCAGTTACTACCGACAGAGCACAGATACGCAGTATTTT. This translates into CASSYYRQSTDTQYF. The chain employs TRBV6-6 and TRBJ2-3, with D perhaps TRBD1 (5 bases). The V gene's germline CDR1 is MNHNY and CDR2 SVGAGI (reference sequence). V was trimmed by 1 base and J by 0 bases, leaving 8 bases between them. The CDR3 is made up of 15 amino acids.

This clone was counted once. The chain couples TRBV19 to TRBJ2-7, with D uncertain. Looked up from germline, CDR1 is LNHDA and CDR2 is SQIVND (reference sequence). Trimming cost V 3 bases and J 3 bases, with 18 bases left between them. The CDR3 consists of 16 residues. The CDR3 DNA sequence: TGTGCCAGTAGTATGGCGGCGACTGGTAGCAACTACGAGCAGTACTTC. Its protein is CASSMAATGSNYEQYF.

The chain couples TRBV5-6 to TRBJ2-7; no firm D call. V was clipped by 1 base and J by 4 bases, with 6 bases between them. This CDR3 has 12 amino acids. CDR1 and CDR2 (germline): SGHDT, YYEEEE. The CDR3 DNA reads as TGTGCCAGCAGCTTGTGGCAATACGAGCAGTACTTC. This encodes CASSLWQYEQYF.

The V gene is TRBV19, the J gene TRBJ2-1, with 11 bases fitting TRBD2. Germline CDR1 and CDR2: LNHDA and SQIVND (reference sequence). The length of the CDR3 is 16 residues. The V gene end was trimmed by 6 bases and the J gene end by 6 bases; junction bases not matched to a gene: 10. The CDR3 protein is CASSPFSGRATNEQFF. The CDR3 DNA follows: TGTGCCAGTAGCCCATTTAGCGGGAGGGCCACCAATGAGCAGTTCTTC. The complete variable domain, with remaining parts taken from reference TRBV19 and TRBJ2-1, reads DGGITQSPKYLFRKEGQNVTLSCEQNLNHDAMYWYRQDPGQGLRLIYYSQIVNDFQKGDIAEGYSVSREKKESFPLTVTSAQKNPTAFYLCASSPFSGRATNEQFFGPGTRLTVL.

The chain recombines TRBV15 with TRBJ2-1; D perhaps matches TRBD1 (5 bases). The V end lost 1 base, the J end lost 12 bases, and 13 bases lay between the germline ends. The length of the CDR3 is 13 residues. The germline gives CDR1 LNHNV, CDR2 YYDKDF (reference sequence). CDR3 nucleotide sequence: TGTGCCACCAGCAGAGGGGGCGTAGTGGTGCAGTTCTTC. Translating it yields CATSRGGVVVQFF.

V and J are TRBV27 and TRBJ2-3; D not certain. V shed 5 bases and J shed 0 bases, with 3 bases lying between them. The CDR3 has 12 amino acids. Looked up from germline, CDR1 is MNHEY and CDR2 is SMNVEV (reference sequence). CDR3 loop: CASSPSTDTQYF. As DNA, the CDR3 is TGTGCCAGCAGTCCTAGCACAGATACGCAGTATTTT.

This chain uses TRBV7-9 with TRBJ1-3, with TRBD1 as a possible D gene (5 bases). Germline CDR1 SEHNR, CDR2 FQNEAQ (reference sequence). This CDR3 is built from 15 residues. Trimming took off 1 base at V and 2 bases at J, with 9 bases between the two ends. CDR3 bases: TGTGCCAGCAGCTTAGATGGGGGGACTGGAAACACCATATATTTT. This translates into CASSLDGGTGNTIYF.

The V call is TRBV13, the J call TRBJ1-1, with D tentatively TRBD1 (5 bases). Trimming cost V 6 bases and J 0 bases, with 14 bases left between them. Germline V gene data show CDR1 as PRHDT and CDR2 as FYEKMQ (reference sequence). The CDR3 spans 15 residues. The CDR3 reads CASRARGGLNTEAFF. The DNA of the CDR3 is TGTGCCAGCAGAGCCCGCGGGGGGTTGAACACTGAAGCTTTCTTT.

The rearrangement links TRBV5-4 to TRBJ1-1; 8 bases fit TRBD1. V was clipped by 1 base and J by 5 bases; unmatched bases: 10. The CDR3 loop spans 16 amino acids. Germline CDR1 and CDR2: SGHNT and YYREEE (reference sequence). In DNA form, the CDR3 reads TGTGCCAGCAGCTTGAGCCGGGACAGGAGGGGAACTGAAGCTTTCTTT. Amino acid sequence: CASSLSRDRRGTEAFF.

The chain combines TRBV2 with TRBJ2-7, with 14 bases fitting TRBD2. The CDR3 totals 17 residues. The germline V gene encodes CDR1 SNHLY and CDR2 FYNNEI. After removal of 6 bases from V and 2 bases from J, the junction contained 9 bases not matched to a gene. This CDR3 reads CASSPGGLAGVTYEQYF. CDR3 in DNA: TGTGCCAGCAGCCCAGGGGGACTAGCGGGAGTTACCTACGAGCAGTACTTC.

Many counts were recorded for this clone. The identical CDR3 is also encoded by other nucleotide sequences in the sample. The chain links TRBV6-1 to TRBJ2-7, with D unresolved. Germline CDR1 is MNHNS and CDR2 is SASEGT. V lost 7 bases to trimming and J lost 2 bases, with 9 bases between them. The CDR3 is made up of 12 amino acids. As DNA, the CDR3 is TGTGCCAGCAAGCACTTCGCCTACGAGCAGTACTTC. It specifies CASKHFAYEQYF.

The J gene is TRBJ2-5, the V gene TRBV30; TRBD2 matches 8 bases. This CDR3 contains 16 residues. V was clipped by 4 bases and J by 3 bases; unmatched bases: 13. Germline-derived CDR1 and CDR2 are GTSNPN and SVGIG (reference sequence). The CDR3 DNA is TGTGCCTGGAACCGGGGATTGACGGGAGGGGAAGAGACCCAGTACTTC. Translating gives CAWNRGLTGGEETQYF.

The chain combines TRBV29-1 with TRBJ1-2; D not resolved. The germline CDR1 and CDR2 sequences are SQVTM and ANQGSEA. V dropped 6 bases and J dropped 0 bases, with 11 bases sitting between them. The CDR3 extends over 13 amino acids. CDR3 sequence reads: CSVALVANYGYTF. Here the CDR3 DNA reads TGCAGCGTCGCGTTAGTAGCTAACTATGGCTACACCTTC.